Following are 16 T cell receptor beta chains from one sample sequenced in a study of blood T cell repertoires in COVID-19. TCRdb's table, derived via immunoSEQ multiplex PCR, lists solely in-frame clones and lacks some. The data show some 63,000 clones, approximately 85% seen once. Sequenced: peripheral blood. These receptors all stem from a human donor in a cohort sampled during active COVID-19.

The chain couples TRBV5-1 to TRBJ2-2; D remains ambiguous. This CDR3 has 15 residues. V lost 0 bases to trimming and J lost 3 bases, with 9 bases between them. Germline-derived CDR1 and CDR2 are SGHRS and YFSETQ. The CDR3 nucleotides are TGCGCCAGCAGCTTGGGAGGTTCGGACACCGGGGAGCTGTTTTTT. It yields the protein CASSLGGSDTGELFF.

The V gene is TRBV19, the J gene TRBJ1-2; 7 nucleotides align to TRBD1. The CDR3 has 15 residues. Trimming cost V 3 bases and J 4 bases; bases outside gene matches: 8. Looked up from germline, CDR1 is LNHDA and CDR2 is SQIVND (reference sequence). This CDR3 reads CASSMANRGAYGYTF. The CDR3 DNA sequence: TGTGCCAGTAGTATGGCGAACAGGGGCGCCTATGGCTACACCTTC.

The CDR3 sequence: CASSLSFRTGRDNEQFF. For the CDR3, the DNA is TGTGCCAGCAGCTTGAGTTTTCGGACAGGGCGAGACAATGAGCAGTTCTTC. V usage is TRBV5-6 and J usage is TRBJ2-1; the match to TRBD1 covers 8 bases. Trimming took 1 base from V and 5 from J; bases not matched to a gene: 11. Germline V gene sequence: CDR1 SGHDT, CDR2 YYEEEE. The CDR3 length is 17 residues.

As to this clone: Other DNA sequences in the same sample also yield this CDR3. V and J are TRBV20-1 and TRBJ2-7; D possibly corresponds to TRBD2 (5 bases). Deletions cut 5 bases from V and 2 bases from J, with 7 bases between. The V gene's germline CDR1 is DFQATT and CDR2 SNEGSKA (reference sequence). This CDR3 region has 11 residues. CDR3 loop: CSAPGAYEQYF. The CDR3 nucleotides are TGCAGTGCTCCCGGGGCCTACGAGCAGTACTTC.

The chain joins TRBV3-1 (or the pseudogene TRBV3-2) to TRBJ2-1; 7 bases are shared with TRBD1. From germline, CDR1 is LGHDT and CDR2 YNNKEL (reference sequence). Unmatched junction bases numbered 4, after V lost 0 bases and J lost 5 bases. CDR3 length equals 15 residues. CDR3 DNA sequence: TGTGCCAGCAGCCAAGATGGGACAGAAAACAATGAGCAGTTCTTC. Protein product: CASSQDGTENNEQFF.

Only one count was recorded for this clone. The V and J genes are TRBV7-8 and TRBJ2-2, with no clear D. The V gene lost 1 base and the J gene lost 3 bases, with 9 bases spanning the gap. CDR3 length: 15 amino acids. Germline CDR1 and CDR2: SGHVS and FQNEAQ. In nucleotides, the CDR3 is TGTGCCAGCAGCTTAGTAAGGCAGGACACCGGGGAGCTGTTTTTT. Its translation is CASSLVRQDTGELFF.

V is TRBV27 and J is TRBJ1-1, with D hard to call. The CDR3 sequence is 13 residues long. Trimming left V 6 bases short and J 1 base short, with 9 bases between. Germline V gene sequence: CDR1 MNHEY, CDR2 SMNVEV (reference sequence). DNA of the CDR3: TGTGCCAGCAGGATGACTGGGAACACTGAAGCTTTCTTT. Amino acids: CASRMTGNTEAFF.

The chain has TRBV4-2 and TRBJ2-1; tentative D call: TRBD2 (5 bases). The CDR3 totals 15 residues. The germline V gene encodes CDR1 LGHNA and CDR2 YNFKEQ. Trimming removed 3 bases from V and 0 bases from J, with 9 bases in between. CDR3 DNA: TGTGCCAGCAGCCAGTCAGGAGGCTCCTACAATGAGCAGTTCTTC. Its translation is CASSQSGGSYNEQFF.

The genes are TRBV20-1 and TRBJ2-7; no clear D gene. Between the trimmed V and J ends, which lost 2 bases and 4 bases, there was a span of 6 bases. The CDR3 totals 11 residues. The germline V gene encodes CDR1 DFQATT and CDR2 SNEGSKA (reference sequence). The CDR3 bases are TGCAGTGCTAGATGGCAGTACGAGCAGTACTTC. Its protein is CSARWQYEQYF.

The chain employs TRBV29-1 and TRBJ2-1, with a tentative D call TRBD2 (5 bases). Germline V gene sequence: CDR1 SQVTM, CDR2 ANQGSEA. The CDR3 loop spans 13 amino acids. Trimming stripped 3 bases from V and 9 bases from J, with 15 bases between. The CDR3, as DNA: TGCAGCGTTGAGAAGGAGGTATGGAGTGAGCAGTTCTTC. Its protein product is CSVEKEVWSEQFF.

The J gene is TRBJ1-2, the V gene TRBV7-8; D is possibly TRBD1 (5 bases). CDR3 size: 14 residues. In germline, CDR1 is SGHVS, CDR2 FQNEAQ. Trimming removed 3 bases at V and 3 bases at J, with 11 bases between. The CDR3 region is CASSFARGDYGYTF. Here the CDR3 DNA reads TGTGCCAGCAGCTTCGCCCGGGGGGACTATGGCTACACCTTC. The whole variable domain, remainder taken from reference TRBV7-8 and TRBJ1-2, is GAGVSQSPRYKVAKRGQDVALRCDPISGHVSLFWYQQALGQGPEFLTYFQNEAQLDKSGLPSDRFFAERPEGSVSTLKIQRTQQEDSAVYLCASSFARGDYGYTFGSGTRLTVV.

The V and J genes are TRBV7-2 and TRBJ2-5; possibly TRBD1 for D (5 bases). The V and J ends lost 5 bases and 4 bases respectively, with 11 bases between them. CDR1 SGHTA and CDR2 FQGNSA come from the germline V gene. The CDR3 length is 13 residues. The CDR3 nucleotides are TGTGCCAGCAGCCGACAGCCGGGAGAGACCCAGTACTTC. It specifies CASSRQPGETQYF.

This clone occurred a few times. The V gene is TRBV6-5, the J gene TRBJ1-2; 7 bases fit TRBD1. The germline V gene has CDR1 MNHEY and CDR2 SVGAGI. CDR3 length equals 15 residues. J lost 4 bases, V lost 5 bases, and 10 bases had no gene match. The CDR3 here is CASSPGDRVAYGYTF. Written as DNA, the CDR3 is TGTGCCAGCAGTCCAGGGGACAGAGTTGCCTATGGCTACACCTTC.

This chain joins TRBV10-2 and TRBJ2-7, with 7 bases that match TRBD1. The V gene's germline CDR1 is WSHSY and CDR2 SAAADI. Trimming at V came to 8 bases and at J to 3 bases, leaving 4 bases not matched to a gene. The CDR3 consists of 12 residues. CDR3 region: CASSDRSYEQYF. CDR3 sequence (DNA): TGCGCCAGCTCGGACAGGAGCTACGAGCAGTACTTC.

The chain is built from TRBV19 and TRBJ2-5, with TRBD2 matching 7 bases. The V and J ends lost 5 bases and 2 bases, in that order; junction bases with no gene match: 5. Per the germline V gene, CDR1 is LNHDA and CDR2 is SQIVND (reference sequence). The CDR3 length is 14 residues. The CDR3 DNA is TGTGCCAGTAGTGTAGGACTAGGGCAAGAGACCCAGTACTTC. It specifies CASSVGLGQETQYF.

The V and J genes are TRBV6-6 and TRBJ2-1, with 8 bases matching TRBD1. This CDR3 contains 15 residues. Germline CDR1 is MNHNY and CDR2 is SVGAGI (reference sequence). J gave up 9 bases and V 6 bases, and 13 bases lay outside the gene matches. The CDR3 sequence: CASRRTGKEVGEQFF. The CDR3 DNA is TGTGCCAGCAGAAGGACAGGGAAAGAGGTTGGTGAGCAGTTCTTC.